Listed below are T cell receptor beta chains from one sample, sequenced in a study of T cell repertoires in ileal Crohn's disease. The data were produced by immunoSEQ multiplex PCR, yet TCRdb's version contains in-frame clones alone and is incomplete. Found here are some 16,000 clones, roughly 90% of them singletons; the top ten hold 6% to 8.5%. The sequenced material came from ileal tissue. The receptors stem from an adult with Crohn's disease. CDR3s include the opening cysteine and the closing phenylalanine or tryptophan. A D gene is named only where the DNA matches it firmly. Clone size appears in some rows only: once, few, many, or a class for an expanded clone.

j_gene: TRBJ1-3; v_gene: TRBV19; abundance: .; d_gene: .; CDR3aa: CASSILEGTGNTIYF; CDR3nt: TGTGCCAGTAGTATACTCGAGGGAACTGGAAACACCATATATTTT
j_gene: TRBJ1-1; v_gene: TRBV19; abundance: once; d_gene: TRBD1; CDR3aa: CASSTGTGEAFF; CDR3nt: TGTGCCAGTAGTACAGGGACAGGTGAAGCTTTCTTT
j_gene: TRBJ2-5; v_gene: TRBV18; abundance: .; d_gene: .; CDR3aa: CASSPISTGETQYF; CDR3nt: TGTGCCAGCTCACCGATCTCAACGGGGGAGACCCAGTACTTC
j_gene: TRBJ1-1; v_gene: TRBV28; abundance: .; d_gene: .; CDR3aa: CASSRRTEEAFF; CDR3nt: TGTGCCAGCAGCCGGCGGACAGAAGAAGCTTTCTTT
j_gene: TRBJ1-5; v_gene: TRBV28; abundance: .; d_gene: .; CDR3aa: CASSSRKDSYNQPQHF; CDR3nt: TGTGCCAGCAGTTCCAGGAAAGACAGTTACAATCAGCCCCAGCATTTT
j_gene: TRBJ2-2; v_gene: TRBV5-1; abundance: .; d_gene: TRBD2; CDR3aa: CASSNPGLADGTGELFF; CDR3nt: TGCGCCAGCAGCAACCCGGGACTAGCGGACGGCACCGGGGAGCTGTTTTTT
j_gene: TRBJ2-7; v_gene: TRBV11-2; abundance: .; d_gene: .; CDR3aa: CASSFKAYEQYF; CDR3nt: TGTGCCAGCAGCTTCAAGGCCTACGAGCAGTACTTC
j_gene: TRBJ1-5; v_gene: TRBV18; abundance: .; d_gene: .; CDR3aa: CASSPEQYSNQPQHF; CDR3nt: TGTGCCAGCTCACCCGAGCAGTATAGCAATCAGCCCCAGCATTTT
j_gene: TRBJ2-5; v_gene: TRBV7-2; abundance: .; d_gene: .; CDR3aa: CASSTAGSKETQYF; CDR3nt: TGTGCCAGCAGCACCGCAGGGTCTAAGGAGACCCAGTACTTC
j_gene: TRBJ1-1; v_gene: TRBV4-3; abundance: .; d_gene: .; CDR3aa: CASSPSEGGYDTEAFF; CDR3nt: TGCGCCAGCAGCCCATCCGAGGGGGGATACGACACTGAAGCTTTCTTT
j_gene: TRBJ1-6; v_gene: TRBV30; abundance: .; d_gene: .; CDR3aa: CAWEDTSYNSPLHF; CDR3nt: TGTGCCTGGGAAGACACATCCTATAATTCACCCCTCCACTTT
j_gene: TRBJ2-2; v_gene: TRBV28; abundance: .; d_gene: .; CDR3aa: CATSRGITGELFF; CDR3nt: TGTGCCACCTCCCGGGGTATCACCGGGGAGCTGTTTTTT
j_gene: TRBJ2-3; v_gene: TRBV5-1; abundance: .; d_gene: TRBD1; CDR3aa: CASSWGDRGPTDTQYF; CDR3nt: TGCGCCAGCAGCTGGGGAGACAGGGGGCCCACAGATACGCAGTATTTT
j_gene: TRBJ2-7; v_gene: TRBV5-1; abundance: .; d_gene: .; CDR3aa: CASSLENRLSYEQYF; CDR3nt: TGCGCCAGCAGCTTGGAGAACAGGCTGTCCTACGAGCAGTACTTC
j_gene: TRBJ1-3; v_gene: TRBV14; abundance: .; d_gene: .; CDR3aa: CASSPAKKQGRVRSGNTIYF; CDR3nt: TGTGCCAGCAGCCCAGCGAAGAAACAGGGCCGGGTACGCTCTGGAAACACCATATATTTT
j_gene: TRBJ2-2; v_gene: TRBV27; abundance: .; d_gene: .; CDR3aa: CASSSSTVGELFF; CDR3nt: TGTGCCAGCAGTTCCTCGACAGTCGGGGAGCTGTTTTTT
j_gene: TRBJ2-5; v_gene: TRBV5-1; abundance: .; d_gene: TRBD2; CDR3aa: CASSPQGLAETQYF; CDR3nt: TGCGCCAGCAGCCCCCAGGGACTAGCGGAGACCCAGTACTTC
j_gene: TRBJ1-1; v_gene: TRBV5-1; abundance: .; d_gene: .; CDR3aa: CASSAGQGFEAFF; CDR3nt: TGCGCCAGCAGCGCGGGACAAGGGTTTGAAGCTTTCTTT
j_gene: TRBJ1-2; v_gene: TRBV6-1; abundance: .; d_gene: TRBD1; CDR3aa: CASSGGTGVYGYTF; CDR3nt: TGTGCCAGCAGTGGAGGGACAGGGGTCTATGGCTACACCTTC
j_gene: TRBJ1-2; v_gene: TRBV5-4; abundance: .; d_gene: .; CDR3aa: CASSLGGGDYGYTF; CDR3nt: TGTGCCAGCAGCTTGGGTGGAGGGGACTATGGCTACACCTTC
j_gene: TRBJ2-2; v_gene: TRBV18; abundance: .; d_gene: TRBD2; CDR3aa: CASSPASTGTKNTGELFF; CDR3nt: TGTGCCAGCTCACCCGCATCGACCGGGACTAAAAACACCGGGGAGCTGTTTTTT
j_gene: TRBJ1-4; v_gene: TRBV5-6; abundance: .; d_gene: .; CDR3aa: CASATATNEKLFF; CDR3nt: TGTGCCAGCGCGACAGCAACTAATGAAAAACTGTTTTTT
j_gene: TRBJ2-5; v_gene: TRBV19; abundance: once; d_gene: .; CDR3aa: CASSISPTRETQYF; CDR3nt: TGTGCCAGTAGTATCTCGCCTACTAGGGAGACCCAGTACTTC
j_gene: TRBJ1-1; v_gene: TRBV28; abundance: .; d_gene: .; CDR3aa: CASSSDGLNTEAFF; CDR3nt: TGTGCCAGCAGTTCGGACGGCCTGAACACTGAAGCTTTCTTT
j_gene: TRBJ2-3; v_gene: TRBV11-2; abundance: .; d_gene: .; CDR3aa: CASSWAGSTDTQYF; CDR3nt: TGTGCCAGCAGCTGGGCTGGGAGCACAGATACGCAGTATTTT
j_gene: TRBJ2-7; v_gene: TRBV27; abundance: .; d_gene: TRBD1; CDR3aa: CASSFGYPTGGYEQYF; CDR3nt: TGTGCCAGCAGTTTCGGATACCCGACAGGGGGCTACGAGCAGTACTTC
j_gene: TRBJ2-3; v_gene: TRBV10-3; abundance: .; d_gene: .; CDR3aa: CAISGVVRGTDTQYF; CDR3nt: TGTGCCATCAGTGGGGTCGTTAGAGGGACAGATACGCAGTATTTT
j_gene: TRBJ2-2; v_gene: TRBV25-1; abundance: .; d_gene: .; CDR3aa: CASSRQGKGGTGELFF; CDR3nt: TGTGCCAGCAGTCGCCAAGGGAAGGGGGGGACCGGGGAGCTGTTTTTT
j_gene: TRBJ1-2; v_gene: TRBV5-1; abundance: .; d_gene: .; CDR3aa: CASSLAGQTYGYTF; CDR3nt: TGCGCCAGCAGCTTGGCCGGACAGACCTATGGCTACACCTTC
j_gene: TRBJ2-4; v_gene: TRBV28; abundance: .; d_gene: TRBD1; CDR3aa: CASSSPDRVDIQYF; CDR3nt: TGTGCCAGCAGTTCCCCGGACAGGGTGGACATTCAGTACTTC
j_gene: TRBJ2-1; v_gene: TRBV14; abundance: .; d_gene: TRBD1; CDR3aa: CASSQTGATSYNEQFF; CDR3nt: TGTGCCAGCAGCCAAACAGGGGCAACCTCCTACAATGAGCAGTTCTTC
j_gene: TRBJ2-3; v_gene: TRBV5-1; abundance: .; d_gene: TRBD2; CDR3aa: CASSATSGGEVGTQYF; CDR3nt: TGCGCCAGCAGCGCGACTAGCGGGGGAGAGGTGGGTACGCAGTATTTT
j_gene: TRBJ2-1; v_gene: TRBV15; abundance: .; d_gene: TRBD2; CDR3aa: CATSRTTSGNYNEQFF; CDR3nt: TGTGCCACCAGCAGGACGACTAGCGGGAACTACAATGAGCAGTTCTTC
j_gene: TRBJ2-7; v_gene: TRBV2; abundance: .; d_gene: TRBD1; CDR3aa: CASSGMTGGASEQYF; CDR3nt: TGTGCCAGCAGTGGGATGACAGGGGGAGCCTCCGAGCAGTACTTC
j_gene: TRBJ2-7; v_gene: TRBV21-1; abundance: .; d_gene: .; CDR3aa: CASTMTPGGDENEQYF; CDR3nt: TGTGCCAGCACCATGACCCCGGGGGGCGACGAGAACGAGCAGTACTTC
j_gene: TRBJ1-1; v_gene: TRBV5-8; abundance: .; d_gene: .; CDR3aa: CASSSGKKAFF; CDR3nt: TGTGCCAGCAGCTCGGGGAAGAAAGCTTTCTTT
j_gene: TRBJ2-7; v_gene: TRBV5-1; abundance: .; d_gene: TRBD1; CDR3aa: CASSGTGNTYEQYF; CDR3nt: TGCGCCAGCAGCGGGACAGGGAACACCTACGAGCAGTACTTC
j_gene: TRBJ2-5; v_gene: TRBV5-1; abundance: .; d_gene: TRBD2; CDR3aa: CASSPRGGGARETQYF; CDR3nt: TGCGCCAGCAGCCCGAGGGGCGGGGGGGCCCGGGAGACCCAGTACTTC
j_gene: TRBJ2-3; v_gene: TRBV11-2; abundance: .; d_gene: TRBD2; CDR3aa: CASSSTPLAGFSTDTQYF; CDR3nt: TGTGCCAGCAGCTCAACCCCTCTAGCGGGTTTTAGCACAGATACGCAGTATTTT
j_gene: TRBJ2-7; v_gene: TRBV5-1; abundance: .; d_gene: .; CDR3aa: CASSLDGTSKTYEQYF; CDR3nt: TGCGCCAGCAGCTTGGATGGGACATCAAAGACCTACGAGCAGTACTTC
j_gene: TRBJ2-5; v_gene: TRBV5-1; abundance: .; d_gene: TRBD2; CDR3aa: CASSAGLAQETQYF; CDR3nt: TGCGCCAGCAGCGCCGGACTAGCCCAAGAGACCCAGTACTTC
j_gene: TRBJ2-1; v_gene: TRBV27; abundance: .; d_gene: .; CDR3aa: CASSLLDGGGPNEQFF; CDR3nt: TGTGCCAGCAGTCTCCTCGATGGGGGGGGGCCCAATGAGCAGTTCTTC
j_gene: TRBJ2-6; v_gene: TRBV7-5; abundance: .; d_gene: .; CDR3aa: CVRSLRQGIGANVLTF; CDR3nt: TGTGTCAGAAGCTTAAGGCAAGGGATTGGGGCCAACGTCCTGACTTTC
j_gene: TRBJ1-2; v_gene: TRBV18; abundance: .; d_gene: TRBD1; CDR3aa: CASSVGTGVDGYTF; CDR3nt: TGTGCCAGCTCAGTCGGGACAGGGGTTGATGGCTACACCTTC
j_gene: TRBJ1-1; v_gene: TRBV19; abundance: once; d_gene: .; CDR3aa: CASSIGGLGGNTEAFF; CDR3nt: TGTGCCAGTAGTATAGGGGGACTAGGCGGGAACACTGAAGCTTTCTTT
j_gene: TRBJ2-2; v_gene: TRBV7-9; abundance: .; d_gene: .; CDR3aa: CASSRTENTGELFF; CDR3nt: TGTGCCAGCAGCCGGACAGAGAACACCGGGGAGCTGTTTTTT
j_gene: TRBJ2-1; v_gene: TRBV2; abundance: .; d_gene: TRBD2; CDR3aa: CASSKRGGGYEQFF; CDR3nt: TGTGCCAGCAGTAAGCGGGGGGGCGGGTATGAGCAGTTCTTC
j_gene: TRBJ1-6; v_gene: TRBV12-5; abundance: once; d_gene: .; CDR3aa: CASSSGRDNSPLHF; CDR3nt: TGTGCTAGTTCTTCGGGGAGAGATAATTCACCCCTCCACTTT
j_gene: TRBJ2-2; v_gene: TRBV16; abundance: .; d_gene: .; CDR3aa: CASSQFVGTGELFF; CDR3nt: TGTGCCAGCAGCCAATTCGTGGGTACCGGGGAGCTGTTTTTT
j_gene: TRBJ1-1; v_gene: TRBV29-1; abundance: once; d_gene: TRBD1; CDR3aa: CSVAGRQGNLNTEAFF; CDR3nt: TGCAGCGTTGCCGGGAGACAGGGGAATCTGAACACTGAAGCTTTCTTT
j_gene: TRBJ2-5; v_gene: TRBV6-5; abundance: .; d_gene: .; CDR3aa: CASSQLGRRETQYF; CDR3nt: TGTGCCAGCAGCCAACTTGGCAGGCGGGAGACCCAGTACTTC
j_gene: TRBJ1-1; v_gene: TRBV14; abundance: .; d_gene: .; CDR3aa: CASSRQENTEAFF; CDR3nt: TGTGCCAGCAGCCGTCAGGAGAACACTGAAGCTTTCTTT
j_gene: TRBJ2-3; v_gene: TRBV7-2; abundance: .; d_gene: .; CDR3aa: CASSLVPDTDTQYF; CDR3nt: TGTGCCAGCAGCTTAGTTCCAGATACAGATACGCAGTATTTT